The sequence of this TCR beta chain was determined in a study of cytomegalovirus exposure and HLA in healthy donors. General study points: Compared with the approximately 700-donor mean, an Asian-associated ancestry cluster reportedly had fewer N-insertions, according to a later analysis. Some V segments (TRBV6-2 and TRBV6-3 among them) were excluded as indistinguishable. It was reported that the classifier diagnosed cytomegalovirus status with high specificity and sensitivity in both the original and validation cohorts. The study found most TCR sequences rare, yet found some public TCRs in many donors.

A multiplex PCR was run with 60 Vbeta primers and 13 Jbeta primers. This table comes from immunoSEQ multiplex PCR, and its TCRdb copy is limited to in-frame clones, with some not included. The sample has 120,000 to 150,000 clones, roughly 79% seen once. As for this clone: Antigen unknown.

Losses at the gene ends were 7 bases for V and 3 bases for J; bases not matched to a gene: 3. Germline CDR1 is SNHLY and CDR2 is FYNNEI. This CDR3 has 13 residues. The sequence was collected from a male donor in good health and CMV-seronegative. Sample: PBMCs. This chain connects TRBV2 to TRBJ1-1; 9 nucleotides match TRBD1. Here the CDR3 reads CASTRTGDTEAFF. The CDR3 DNA reads TGTGCCAGCACCCGGACAGGGGACACTGAAGCTTTCTTT.